Listed here are 18 T cell receptor beta chains from one sample, sequenced in a study of cytomegalovirus exposure and HLA in healthy donors. The primer mix had 60 Vbeta and 13 Jbeta primers. Assay used: immunoSEQ multiplex PCR; TCRdb lists only in-frame clones, some missing. Of around 90,000 clones in the sample, roughly 84% are singletons; the top ten hold approximately 2.6%. Sequencing input: PBMCs. These receptors were collected from a man between 25 and 39 years old in good health and CMV-seronegative.

This chain uses TRBV27 with TRBJ2-1; 9 nucleotides line up with TRBD1. Germline values: CDR1 MNHEY, CDR2 SMNVEV (reference sequence). Trimming took 3 bases from V and 3 from J; bases not matched to a gene: 6. This CDR3 is 16 amino acids long. CDR3 sequence reads: CASSFPTGGSYNEQFF. The CDR3 DNA reads as TGTGCCAGCAGTTTTCCCACAGGGGGCAGCTACAATGAGCAGTTCTTC.

This sequence joins TRBV7-8 and TRBJ1-5, with D uncertain. The CDR3 length is 14 residues. V lost 1 base and J lost 6, with 10 bases in between. CDR1 is SGHVS, CDR2 FQNEAQ, per germline. CDR3 protein: CASSLGRQAQPQHF. The CDR3 DNA reads as TGTGCCAGCAGCTTAGGTCGTCAGGCTCAGCCCCAGCATTTT.

V is TRBV5-1 and J is TRBJ2-2, with D hard to call. The germline V and J ends were trimmed by 1 base and 2 bases, with 9 bases remaining between them. CDR3 length equals 15 residues. Germline CDR1 SGHRS, CDR2 YFSETQ. The CDR3: CASSLLSQNTGELFF. The CDR3 coding sequence is TGCGCCAGCAGCTTGCTCTCACAAAACACCGGGGAGCTGTTTTTT.

V and J are TRBV18 and TRBJ2-1; 11 bases align to TRBD1. The V and J ends lost 4 bases and 8 bases, in that order; junction bases with no gene match: 13. Looked up from germline, CDR1 is KGHSH and CDR2 is LQKENI. The CDR3 is 17 residues long. The CDR3 DNA sequence: TGTGCCAGCTCACTGACTACTCCGGGACAGGGGGGCGATGAGCAGTTCTTC. Translating it yields CASSLTTPGQGGDEQFF.

This sequence joins TRBV9 and TRBJ2-7; no reliable D call. CDR1 is SGDLS, CDR2 YYNGEE, per germline. The CDR3 is made up of 14 amino acids. The V and J ends lost 0 bases and 0 bases respectively, with 7 bases between them. As DNA, the CDR3 is TGTGCCAGCAGCGTAGATGAGTACTCCTACGAGCAGTACTTC. This translates into CASSVDEYSYEQYF.

The gene calls are TRBV5-1 and TRBJ2-5; tentative D call: TRBD2 (6 bases). This CDR3 spans 13 amino acids. The germline V gene has CDR1 SGHRS and CDR2 YFSETQ. V lost 5 bases and J lost 3, with 11 bases in between. The chain's CDR3 is CASSVLAEETQYF. In nucleotides, the CDR3 is TGCGCCAGCAGTGTATTAGCGGAAGAGACCCAGTACTTC.

V usage is TRBV5-1 and J usage is TRBJ2-7; TRBD2 is a possible D gene (5 bases). The V end lost 1 base, the J end lost 3 bases, and 11 bases lay between the germline ends. This CDR3 spans 14 amino acids. Germline-derived CDR1 and CDR2 are SGHRS and YFSETQ. CDR3 DNA sequence: TGCGCCAGCAGCTTGAGAGGGAGAATCTACGAGCAGTACTTC. Translation gives CASSLRGRIYEQYF. Using reference TRBV5-1 and TRBJ2-7 for the parts outside the CDR3, the full variable domain is KAGVTQTPRYLIKTRGQQVTLSCSPISGHRSVSWYQQTPGQGLQFLFEYFSETQRNKGNFPGRFSGRQFSNSRSEMNVSTLELGDSALYLCASSLRGRIYEQYFGPGTRLTVT.

This sequence joins TRBV5-6 and TRBJ1-2; D is unresolved. The V and J ends lost 0 bases and 3 bases respectively, with 9 bases between them. Germline lookup yields CDR1 SGHDT and CDR2 YYEEEE. This CDR3 is built from 14 residues. CDR3 region: CASSLAGQDYGYTF. For the CDR3, the DNA is TGTGCCAGCAGCTTGGCGGGTCAAGACTATGGCTACACCTTC.

The V and J genes are TRBV14 and TRBJ2-5; 7 bases align to TRBD1. The CDR3 is 15 amino acids. Germline CDR1 reads SGHDN; CDR2 reads FVKESK. With V trimmed by 4 bases and J by 1 base, 6 bases remained unmatched. CDR3 amino acids: CASSPQTGPQETQYF. CDR3 bases: TGTGCCAGCAGCCCCCAGACAGGGCCCCAAGAGACCCAGTACTTC.

The rearrangement joins TRBV11-2 to TRBJ2-4, with D possibly being TRBD1 (5 bases). This CDR3 region has 15 residues. Germline V gives CDR1 SGHAT, CDR2 FQNNGV. Trimming pared 5 bases from V and 1 base from J, leaving 12 bases between. The CDR3 region has the DNA TGTGCCAGCAGCCCCTTAGGGGTGGCCAAAAACATTCAGTACTTC. This sequence encodes CASSPLGVAKNIQYF.

The chain employs TRBV7-3 and TRBJ2-3; possible D gene TRBD2, 5 bases. V was cut by 4 bases and J by 10 bases, with 15 bases left in between. CDR3 length equals 13 residues. Germline values: CDR1 SGHTA, CDR2 FQGTGA. The CDR3 DNA reads as TGTGCCAGCAGCTCTAGACGGACTGGATCGCAGTATTTT. This gives the protein CASSSRRTGSQYF.

With respect to this clone: Other DNA sequences of this sample code for an identical CDR3. The V gene is TRBV7-9, the J gene TRBJ1-1; no definite D call. Trimming cost V 1 base and J 1 base, with 7 bases left between them. Germline CDR1 reads SEHNR; CDR2 reads FQNEAQ (reference sequence). The CDR3 totals 14 residues. In DNA, the CDR3 is TGTGCCAGCAGCTTAGTGCTGGCGAACACTGAAGCTTTCTTT. It specifies CASSLVLANTEAFF.

This chain links TRBV19 with TRBJ2-7, with 7 bases identical to TRBD1. There are 13 residues in the CDR3. The J segment lost 3 bases and the V segment lost 6 bases, leaving 5 bases of the junction unmatched. CDR1 LNHDA and CDR2 SQIVND come from the germline V gene (reference sequence). CDR3 residues: CASRGQMIYEQYF. CDR3 DNA: TGTGCCAGTAGGGGACAGATGATCTACGAGCAGTACTTC.

In this sample, this clone turned up a few times. The chain joins TRBV5-1 to TRBJ1-1; 7 bases match TRBD1. The CDR3 is 15 residues long. V lost 4 bases and J lost 5; bases outside the gene matches: 11. Germline CDR1 reads SGHRS; CDR2 reads YFSETQ. CDR3 sequence (DNA): TGCGCCAGCAGCCATGAGACAGGGACGGGGACTGAAGCTTTCTTT. Its protein product is CASSHETGTGTEAFF.

This clone was found once. This chain uses TRBV28 with TRBJ2-1, with TRBD1 as a possible D gene (6 bases). V dropped 3 bases and J dropped 6 bases, with 15 bases sitting between them. This CDR3 spans 15 amino acids. CDR1 is MDHEN, CDR2 SYDVKM, per germline. CDR3 DNA: TGTGCCAGCAGTTTGGTCACAGGGCCCGGCAATGAGCAGTTCTTC. Protein sequence: CASSLVTGPGNEQFF.

The chain links TRBV7-8 to TRBJ1-3; TRBD1 matches at 7 bases. Germline CDR1 reads SGHVS; CDR2 reads FQNEAQ. CDR3 length equals 17 residues. V trimming: 1 base; J trimming: 0 bases; junction bases outside the gene matches: 6. The chain's CDR3 is CASSLDRGPYSGNTIYF. The DNA of the CDR3 is TGTGCCAGCAGCTTAGACAGGGGACCCTACTCTGGAAACACCATATATTTT.

The CDR3: CASRIHRGHEKLFF. The CDR3 nucleotides are TGTGCCAGTAGGATACACAGGGGGCATGAAAAACTGTTTTTT. The genes are TRBV19 and TRBJ1-4; 9 nucleotides match TRBD1. Germline V gene data show CDR1 as LNHDA and CDR2 as SQIVND (reference sequence). The CDR3 totals 14 residues. Germline trimming cut 6 bases from V and 6 bases from J; bases unmatched to any gene: 5.

This chain uses TRBV5-5 with TRBJ2-7; 8 bases map to TRBD1. From germline, CDR1 is SGHKS and CDR2 YYEKEE (reference sequence). This CDR3 comprises 14 residues. The ends lost 2 bases at V and 0 bases at J; junction bases unmatched: 1. CDR3 residues: CASSFGTGSYEQYF. Here the CDR3 DNA reads TGTGCCAGCAGCTTTGGGACAGGCTCCTACGAGCAGTACTTC.